What follows are 15 T cell receptor beta chains derived from one specimen sequenced in a study of cytomegalovirus exposure and HLA in healthy donors. Primers for the PCR totalled 60 Vbeta and 13 Jbeta. Data came from immunoSEQ multiplex PCR; TCRdb stores just in-frame clones and leaves some out. This repertoire shows 150,000 to 200,000 clones, around 80% found once; its top ten account for about 1.8%. Sequenced sample: PBMCs. These receptors were obtained from a man aged 18-30 years in good health and CMV-seronegative.

The chain links TRBV19 to TRBJ1-4, with a possible D match to TRBD1 (6 bases). Germline-derived CDR1 and CDR2 are LNHDA and SQIVND (reference sequence). The CDR3 has 15 amino acids. Trimming pared 5 bases from V and 8 bases from J, leaving 18 bases between. Here the CDR3 reads CASSSPGRDREKLFF. CDR3 DNA sequence: TGTGCCAGTAGTTCCCCGGGACGAGACAGGGAAAAACTGTTTTTT.

This chain uses TRBV6-5 with TRBJ2-7, with D tentatively TRBD2 (5 bases). This CDR3 contains 14 residues. The ends were cut back, 6 bases at V and 3 bases at J, with 15 bases in the middle. Per germline, CDR1 MNHEY and CDR2 SVGAGI. The CDR3 here is CASSVREADYEQYF. The CDR3 region has the DNA TGTGCCAGCAGCGTACGGGAAGCGGACTACGAGCAGTACTTC.

V usage is TRBV7-2 and J usage is TRBJ2-7, with TRBD1 as a possible D gene (7 bases). CDR3 size: 14 residues. V dropped 5 bases and J dropped 7 bases, with 18 bases sitting between them. Germline V lookup: CDR1 SGHTA, CDR2 FQGNSA. The CDR3 spells CASSTLKGAGEQYF. Written as DNA, the CDR3 is TGTGCCAGCAGCACCCTTAAGGGGGCGGGGGAGCAGTACTTC.

This clone appeared a single time. CDR3 sequence: CASSFGRWDTEAFF. DNA for the CDR3: TGCGCCAGCAGCTTCGGCAGGTGGGACACTGAAGCTTTCTTT. This rearrangement joins TRBV5-1 to TRBJ1-1; D is ambiguous. The V end was cut by 2 bases, the J end by 3 bases, with 11 bases between. This CDR3 is 14 amino acids long. Germline CDR1 SGHRS, CDR2 YFSETQ.

The chain joins TRBV6-5 to TRBJ1-6; 8 bases are shared with TRBD1. The CDR3 spans 13 residues. In germline, CDR1 is MNHEY, CDR2 SVGAGI. V shed 10 bases and J 3 bases; nucleotides not matched to a gene: 2. CDR3 sequence reads: CATTGDYNSPLHF. The CDR3 DNA follows: TGTGCCACGACAGGGGACTATAATTCACCCCTCCACTTT.

This clone was seen once. The genes are TRBV11-2 and TRBJ1-2; 7 bases line up with TRBD1. Germline CDR1 and CDR2: SGHAT and FQNNGV. Germline trimming cut 5 bases from V and 8 bases from J; bases unmatched to any gene: 14. CDR3 size: 15 residues. CDR3 DNA: TGTGCCAGCAGCACCCTACGGACAGGCCAAATGGGCTACACCTTC. Translated, it gives CASSTLRTGQMGYTF.

The V and J genes are TRBV6-5 and TRBJ2-7; 8 bases are shared with TRBD2. This CDR3 region has 15 residues. Germline V gene lookup returns CDR1 MNHEY and CDR2 SVGAGI. The trim removed 5 bases at V and 0 bases at J, leaving 6 bases unmatched. CDR3 bases: TGTGCCAGCAGTACAGCGGGGGAGAGCTCCTACGAGCAGTACTTC. Translating it yields CASSTAGESSYEQYF.

This sequence joins TRBV4-1 and TRBJ1-5; 10 bases agree with TRBD1. V gave up 3 bases and J gave up 7 bases; unmatched junction bases: 9. Germline V CDR1 and CDR2: MGHRA, YSYEKL. CDR3 length: 16 amino acids. The CDR3 sequence: CASSHPGTGVQQPQHF. The CDR3 bases are TGCGCCAGCAGCCATCCCGGGACAGGGGTGCAGCAGCCCCAGCATTTT.

The J gene is TRBJ1-4, the V gene TRBV6-6; 7 bases fit TRBD1. V lost 6 bases to trimming and J lost 5 bases; unmatched junction nucleotides: 9. The germline CDR1 and CDR2 sequences are MNHNY and SVGAGI (reference sequence). The length of the CDR3 is 15 residues. CDR3 amino acids: CASRPRAGGNEKLFF. CDR3 nucleotides: TGTGCCAGCAGACCCCGGGCAGGGGGAAATGAAAAACTGTTTTTT.

V usage is TRBV5-1 and J usage is TRBJ2-5; possibly TRBD2 for D (6 bases). The germline V gene has CDR1 SGHRS and CDR2 YFSETQ. The CDR3 runs 21 residues. Trimming took 0 bases from V and 4 from J, leaving 31 bases between them. CDR3 DNA: TGCGCCAGCAGCTTGGTGGGGGAGTGGAGGGGTATCAGGATACCAGGAGAGACCCAGTACTTC. Protein product: CASSLVGEWRGIRIPGETQYF.

The chain carries TRBV5-1 and TRBJ1-6; D remains ambiguous. V was shortened by 4 bases and J by 8 bases, with 19 bases between the two germline ends. Germline V gene data show CDR1 as SGHRS and CDR2 as YFSETQ. This CDR3 has 16 residues. CDR3 sequence: CASSPSLGVGDSPLHF. The CDR3 nucleotides read TGCGCCAGCAGCCCTAGTCTGGGAGTTGGGGATTCACCCCTCCACTTT.

The V gene is TRBV7-8, the J gene TRBJ2-2; 14 positions agree with TRBD2. The ends lost 4 bases at V and 7 bases at J; junction bases unmatched: 8. Germline CDR1 and CDR2: SGHVS and FQNEAQ. The CDR3 runs 17 residues. The CDR3 protein is CASSSRLAGGPGGELFF. CDR3 nucleotide sequence: TGTGCCAGCAGCTCCAGACTAGCGGGAGGGCCCGGCGGGGAGCTGTTTTTT.

This chain links TRBV11-3 with TRBJ1-3; 7 nucleotides agree with TRBD1. Germline trimming cut 2 bases from V and 6 bases from J; bases unmatched to any gene: 16. This CDR3 has 18 amino acids. Germline values: CDR1 SGHNT, CDR2 YENEEA. CDR3 residues: CASSLLPRQGFGVNTIYF. The DNA for the CDR3 is TGTGCCAGCAGCTTACTCCCCCGACAGGGTTTCGGTGTAAACACCATATATTTT.

The chain uses TRBV30 and TRBJ1-1; the match to TRBD1 covers 7 bases. The V segment lost 5 bases and the J segment 5 bases; nucleotides outside the gene matches: 11. CDR1 and CDR2 (germline): GTSNPN, SVGIG (reference sequence). CDR3 length: 14 amino acids. In DNA form, the CDR3 reads TGTGCCTGGGCGAAGACAAGGGGGCGGACTGAAGCTTTCTTT. Translated: CAWAKTRGRTEAFF.

The chain has TRBV19 and TRBJ2-1; D perhaps matches TRBD1 (6 bases). V was cut by 4 bases and J by 6 bases, with 13 bases left in between. The CDR3 is made up of 14 amino acids. The germline CDR1 and CDR2 sequences are LNHDA and SQIVND (reference sequence). CDR3 sequence (DNA): TGTGCCAGTAGTACCGGACAGAAGACCAATGAGCAGTTCTTC. It is translated as CASSTGQKTNEQFF.